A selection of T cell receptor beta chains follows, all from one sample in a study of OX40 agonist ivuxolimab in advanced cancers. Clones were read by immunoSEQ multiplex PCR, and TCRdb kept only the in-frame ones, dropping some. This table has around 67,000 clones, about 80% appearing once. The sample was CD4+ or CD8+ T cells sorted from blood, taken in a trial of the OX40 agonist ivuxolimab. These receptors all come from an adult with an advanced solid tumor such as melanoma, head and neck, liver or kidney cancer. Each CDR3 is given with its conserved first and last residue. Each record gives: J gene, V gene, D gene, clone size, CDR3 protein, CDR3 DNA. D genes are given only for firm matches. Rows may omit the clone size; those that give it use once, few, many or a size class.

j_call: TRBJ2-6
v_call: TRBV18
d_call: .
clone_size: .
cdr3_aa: CASSPVLQGAGANVLTF
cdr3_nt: TGTGCCAGCTCACCCGTTTTACAGGGAGCTGGGGCCAACGTCCTGACTTTC

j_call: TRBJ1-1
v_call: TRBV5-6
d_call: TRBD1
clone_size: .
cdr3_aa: CASSPRGEPPFEAFF
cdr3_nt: TGTGCCAGCAGCCCCAGGGGGGAACCACCCTTTGAAGCTTTCTTT

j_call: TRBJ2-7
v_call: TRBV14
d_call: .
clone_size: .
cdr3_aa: CASSQVGLASHYEQYF
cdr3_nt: TGTGCCAGCAGCCAAGTGGGGCTAGCGTCGCACTACGAGCAGTACTTC

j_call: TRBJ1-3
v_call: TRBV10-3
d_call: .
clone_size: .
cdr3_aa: CAISVVKAYGNTIYF
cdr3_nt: TGTGCCATCAGTGTGGTGAAGGCGTACGGAAACACCATATATTTT

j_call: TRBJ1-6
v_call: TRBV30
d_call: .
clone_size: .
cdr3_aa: CAWSVLRDLTRPLHF
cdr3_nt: TGTGCCTGGAGTGTCTTAAGGGACCTAACTAGACCCCTCCACTTT

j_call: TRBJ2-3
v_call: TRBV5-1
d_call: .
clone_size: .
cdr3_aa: CASSFSGGRSTDTQYF
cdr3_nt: TGCGCCAGCAGCTTCTCCGGGGGAAGGAGCACAGATACGCAGTATTTT

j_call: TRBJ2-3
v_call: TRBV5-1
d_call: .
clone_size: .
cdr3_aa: CASSLKDTQYF
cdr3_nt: TGCGCCAGCAGCTTGAAAGATACGCAGTATTTT

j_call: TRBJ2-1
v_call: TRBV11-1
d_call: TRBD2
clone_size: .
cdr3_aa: CASSSPTSGPSSYNEQFF
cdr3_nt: TGTGCCAGCAGCTCCCCTACTAGCGGGCCCAGCTCCTACAATGAGCAGTTCTTC

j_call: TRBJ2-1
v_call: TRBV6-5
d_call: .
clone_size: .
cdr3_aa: CASRLGIYNEQFF
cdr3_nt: TGTGCCAGCAGGCTGGGGATCTACAATGAGCAGTTCTTC

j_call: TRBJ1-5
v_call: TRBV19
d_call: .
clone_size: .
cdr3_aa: CASIGGWSNQPQHF
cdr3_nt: TGTGCCAGTATTGGGGGCTGGAGCAATCAGCCCCAGCATTTT

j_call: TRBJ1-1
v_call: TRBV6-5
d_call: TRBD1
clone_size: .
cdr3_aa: CASRKQGILNTEAFF
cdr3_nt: TGTGCCAGCAGAAAACAGGGGATACTGAACACTGAAGCTTTCTTT

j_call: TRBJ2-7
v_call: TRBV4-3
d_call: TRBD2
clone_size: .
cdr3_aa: CASSQDVAGGSTYEQYF
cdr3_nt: TGCGCCAGCAGCCAAGATGTAGCGGGGGGCTCTACTTACGAGCAGTACTTC

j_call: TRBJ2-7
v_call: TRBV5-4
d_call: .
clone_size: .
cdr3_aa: CASSPGPGGVAYEQYF
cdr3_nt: TGTGCCAGCAGCCCGGGCCCTGGCGGGGTGGCCTACGAGCAGTACTTC

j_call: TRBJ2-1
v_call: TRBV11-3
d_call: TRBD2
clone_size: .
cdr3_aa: CASSLGLAGVGRFF
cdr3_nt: TGTGCCAGCAGCCTGGGACTAGCGGGAGTTGGGAGGTTCTTC

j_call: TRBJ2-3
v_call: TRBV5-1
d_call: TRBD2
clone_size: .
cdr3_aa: CASSLRGSGVSSTDTQYF
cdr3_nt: TGCGCCAGCAGCCTCCGGGGGAGCGGGGTGTCTAGCACAGATACGCAGTATTTT

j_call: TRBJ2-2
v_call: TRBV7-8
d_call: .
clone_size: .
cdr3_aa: CASSPTRIGSTGELFF
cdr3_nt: TGTGCCAGCAGCCCTACCAGGATCGGGAGCACCGGGGAGCTGTTTTTT

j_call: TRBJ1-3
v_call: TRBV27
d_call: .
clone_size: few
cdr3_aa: CASRPTGSSGNTIYF
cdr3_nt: TGTGCCAGCAGGCCCACAGGGAGCTCTGGAAACACCATATATTTT

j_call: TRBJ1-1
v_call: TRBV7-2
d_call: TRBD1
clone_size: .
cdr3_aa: CASSFQGGGPEAFF
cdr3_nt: TGTGCCAGCAGCTTCCAGGGGGGGGGCCCTGAAGCTTTCTTT

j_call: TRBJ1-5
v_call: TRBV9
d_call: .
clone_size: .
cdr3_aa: CASSAADAQPQHF
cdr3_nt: TGTGCCAGCAGCGCAGCCGACGCTCAGCCCCAGCATTTT

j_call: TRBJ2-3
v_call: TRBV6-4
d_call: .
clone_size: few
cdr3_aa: CASSDSGRDTQYF
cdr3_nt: TGTGCCAGCAGTGACTCGGGACGGGATACGCAGTATTTT

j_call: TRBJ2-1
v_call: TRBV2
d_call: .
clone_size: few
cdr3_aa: CASSERGASSYNEQFF
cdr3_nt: TGTGCCAGCAGTGAAAGGGGGGCCTCCTCCTACAATGAGCAGTTCTTC

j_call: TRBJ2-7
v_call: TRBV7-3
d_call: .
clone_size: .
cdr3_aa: CASSSLSLASSYEQYF
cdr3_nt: TGTGCCAGCAGCTCCCTGTCCCTAGCGAGCTCCTACGAGCAGTACTTC

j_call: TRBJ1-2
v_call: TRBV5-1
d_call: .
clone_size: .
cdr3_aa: CASRGGDYGYTF
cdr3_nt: TGCGCCAGCAGAGGCGGGGACTATGGCTACACCTTC

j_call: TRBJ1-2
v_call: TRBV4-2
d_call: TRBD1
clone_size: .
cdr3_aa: CASSQYTRDSSLYGYTF
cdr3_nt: TGTGCCAGCAGCCAATATACCCGGGACAGCTCTCTCTATGGCTACACCTTC

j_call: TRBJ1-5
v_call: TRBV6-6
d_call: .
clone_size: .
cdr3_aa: CASSYPDDRNQPQHF
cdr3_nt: TGTGCCAGCAGTTACCCAGACGACAGGAATCAGCCCCAGCATTTT

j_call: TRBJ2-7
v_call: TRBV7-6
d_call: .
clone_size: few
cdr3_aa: CASSLFGGDYEQYF
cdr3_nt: TGTGCCAGCAGCTTATTTGGGGGCGACTACGAGCAGTACTTC

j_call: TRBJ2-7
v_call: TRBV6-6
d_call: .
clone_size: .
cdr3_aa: CASRRGSYEQYF
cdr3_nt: TGTGCCAGCAGGCGGGGTTCCTACGAGCAGTACTTC

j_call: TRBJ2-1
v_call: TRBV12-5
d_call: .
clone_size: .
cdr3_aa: CASGLGVSSYNEQFF
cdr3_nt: TGTGCTAGTGGTTTGGGAGTGAGCTCCTACAATGAGCAGTTCTTC

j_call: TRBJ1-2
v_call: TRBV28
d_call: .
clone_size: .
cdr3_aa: CASSFGPRRGYTF
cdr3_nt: TGTGCCAGCAGTTTCGGGCCGAGACGTGGCTACACCTTC

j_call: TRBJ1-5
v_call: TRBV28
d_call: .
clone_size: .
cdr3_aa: CASSSPPGDIYSNQPQHF
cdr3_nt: TGTGCCAGCAGTTCACCCCCCGGGGACATTTATAGCAATCAGCCCCAGCATTTT

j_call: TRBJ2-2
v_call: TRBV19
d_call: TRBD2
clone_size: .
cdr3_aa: CASSSDLAGTSGRKGTGELFF
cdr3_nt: TGTGCCAGTAGTTCCGACCTCGCCGGGACTAGCGGGAGGAAGGGCACCGGGGAGCTGTTTTTT

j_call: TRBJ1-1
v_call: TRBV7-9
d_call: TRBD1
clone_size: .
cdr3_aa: CASSLAGWGQRNTEAFF
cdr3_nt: TGTGCCAGCAGCTTAGCAGGATGGGGACAGCGGAACACTGAAGCTTTCTTT

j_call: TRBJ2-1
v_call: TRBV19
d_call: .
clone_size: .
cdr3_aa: CASSHSYLSFF
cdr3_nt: TGTGCCAGTAGTCACTCTTATCTTTCGTTCTTC

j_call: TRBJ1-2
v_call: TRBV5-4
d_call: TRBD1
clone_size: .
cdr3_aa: CASSLTGTGGFYTF
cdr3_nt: TGTGCCAGCAGCCTCACCGGGACAGGGGGCTTTTACACCTTC

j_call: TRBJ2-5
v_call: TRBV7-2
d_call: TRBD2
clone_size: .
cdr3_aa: CASSPPGTRRGETQYF
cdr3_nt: TGTGCCAGCAGCCCGCCGGGGACTAGAAGAGGGGAGACCCAGTACTTC

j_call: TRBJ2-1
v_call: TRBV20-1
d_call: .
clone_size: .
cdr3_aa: CSASAGWQFF
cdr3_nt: TGCAGTGCTAGTGCGGGGTGGCAGTTCTTC

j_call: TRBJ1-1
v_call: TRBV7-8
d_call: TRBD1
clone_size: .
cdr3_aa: CASSLATGETEAFF
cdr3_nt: TGTGCCAGCAGCTTAGCGACAGGGGAAACTGAAGCTTTCTTT

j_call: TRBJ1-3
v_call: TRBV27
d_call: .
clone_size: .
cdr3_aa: CASSPQGGNTIYF
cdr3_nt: TGTGCCAGCAGTCCTCAGGGGGGAAACACCATATATTTT

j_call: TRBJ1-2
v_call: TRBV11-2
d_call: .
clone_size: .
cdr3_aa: CASSSVRTPAGYTF
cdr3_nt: TGTGCCAGCAGCTCCGTTAGGACGCCGGCAGGCTACACCTTC

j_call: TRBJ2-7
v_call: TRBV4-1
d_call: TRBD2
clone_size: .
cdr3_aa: CASSQLDMGLAGAHEQYF
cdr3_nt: TGCGCCAGCAGCCAGCTTGACATGGGACTAGCGGGAGCCCACGAGCAGTACTTC

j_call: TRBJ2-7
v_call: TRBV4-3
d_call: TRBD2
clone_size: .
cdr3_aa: CASSQDGRGGAGYEQYF
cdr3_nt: TGCGCCAGCAGCCAGGACGGGAGGGGAGGGGCAGGCTACGAGCAGTACTTC